The clone carrying this TCR beta chain has just a few counts. The sample contains more than one DNA sequence encoding this CDR3. V was clipped by 3 bases and J by 5 bases, with 10 bases between them. The CDR3 contains 13 residues. Germline-derived CDR1 and CDR2 are KGHSH and LQKENI. TCRdb's table, derived via immunoSEQ multiplex PCR, lists solely in-frame clones and lacks some. This table has hundreds of thousands of clones, about 80% appearing once. These data come from a study of blood T cell repertoires in COVID-19. This receptor was taken from a woman aged 40 to 55 who had been exposed to COVID-19. Sequencing input: PBMCs or T cells enriched from blood (not recorded which). This rearrangement joins TRBV18 to TRBJ1-1, with D tentatively TRBD1 (5 bases). CDR3 sequence: CASSPTGGTEAFF. DNA for the CDR3: TGTGCCAGCTCACCCACCGGGGGGACTGAAGCTTTCTTT.